The 26 T cell receptor beta chains presented below share a single source sample, sequenced in a study of blood T cell repertoires in COVID-19. Produced via immunoSEQ multiplex PCR; TCRdb's table is partial and in-frame only. The table shows 150,000 or so clones, with approximately 88% occurring only once. Input material: PBMCs or T cells enriched from blood (not recorded which). These receptors came from a woman in her sixties or seventies who had recovered from COVID-19.

CDR3 bases: TGCGCCAGCAGCCTCGACTCCGCAGGGTATACGCAGTATTTT. It encodes CASSLDSAGYTQYF. The chain combines TRBV5-1 with TRBJ2-3, with D perhaps matching TRBD1 (5 bases). Germline lookup yields CDR1 SGHRS and CDR2 YFSETQ. The V end was cut by 4 bases, the J end by 7 bases, with 16 bases between. This CDR3 is 14 amino acids long.

This rearrangement joins TRBV2 to TRBJ1-2; 8 nucleotides match TRBD1. The V gene's germline CDR1 is SNHLY and CDR2 FYNNEI. V lost 7 bases to trimming and J lost 2 bases; unmatched junction nucleotides: 3. CDR3 length equals 13 residues. The CDR3 bases are TGTGCCAGCACATCAGGGGGCAACTATGGCTACACCTTC. Amino acid sequence: CASTSGGNYGYTF.

The genes are TRBV2 and TRBJ2-3; D is perhaps TRBD1 (6 bases). The V gene's germline CDR1 is SNHLY and CDR2 FYNNEI. The V and J ends lost 6 bases and 5 bases respectively, with 18 bases between them. There are 15 residues in the CDR3. The CDR3 bases are TGTGCCAGCAGCCTTGGGACATCGGCTGGAGATACGCAGTATTTT. This codes for CASSLGTSAGDTQYF.

This sequence joins TRBV27 and TRBJ2-5, with 9 bases fitting TRBD1. Trimming took 2 bases from V and 3 from J; bases not matched to a gene: 1. The CDR3 sequence is 14 residues long. CDR1 is MNHEY and CDR2 is SMNVEV in the germline V gene (reference sequence). Here the CDR3 DNA reads TGTGCCAGCAGTTTAACAGGGGGCAAAGAGACCCAGTACTTC. This sequence encodes CASSLTGGKETQYF.

The chain recombines TRBV11-2 with TRBJ1-1; D gene unclear. CDR1 and CDR2 (germline): SGHAT, FQNNGV. V shed 0 bases and J shed 2 bases, with 10 bases lying between them. The CDR3 consists of 15 residues. CDR3 sequence (DNA): TGTGCCAGCAGCTTAGACCCAGTTCCCAACACTGAAGCTTTCTTT. Amino acids: CASSLDPVPNTEAFF.

This clone is a singleton in its sample. The chain couples TRBV2 to TRBJ2-1, with D perhaps matching TRBD2 (5 bases). Trimming removed 1 base at V and 5 bases at J, with 18 bases between. The CDR3 is 17 amino acids. Per the germline V gene, CDR1 is SNHLY and CDR2 is FYNNEI. The CDR3 here is CASSEGFGPGGDNEQFF. CDR3 DNA sequence: TGTGCCAGCAGTGAAGGTTTTGGCCCCGGAGGAGACAATGAGCAGTTCTTC.

The chain links TRBV5-1 to TRBJ2-3, with 7 positions matching TRBD1. The ends lost 3 bases at V and 2 bases at J; junction bases unmatched: 3. CDR1 and CDR2 (germline): SGHRS, YFSETQ. CDR3 length: 14 residues. CDR3 amino acids: CASSSGQDTDTQYF. CDR3 in DNA: TGCGCCAGCAGCTCCGGACAGGACACAGATACGCAGTATTTT.

This clone was found a few times. The CDR3 reads CAKEQGIYTEAFF. CDR3 in DNA: TGTGCCAAAGAACAGGGTATTTACACTGAAGCTTTCTTT. The rearrangement uses TRBV21-1 and TRBJ1-1; the table assigns TRBD1, which was not confirmed against the DNA. TRBV21-1 is deemed a pseudogene. This CDR3 has 13 amino acids.

This rearrangement joins TRBV9 to TRBJ2-3, with D perhaps matching TRBD2 (6 bases). V shed 2 bases and J shed 2 bases, with 9 bases lying between them. Germline V gene data show CDR1 as SGDLS and CDR2 as YYNGEE. The CDR3 is 14 amino acids. This chain's CDR3 is CASSVEGPTDTQYF. The CDR3 DNA follows: TGTGCCAGCAGCGTGGAGGGGCCCACAGATACGCAGTATTTT. The entire variable domain, with the rest obtained from reference TRBV9 and TRBJ2-3, is as follows: DSGVTQTPKHLITATGQRVTLRCSPRSGDLSVYWYQQSLDQGLQFLIQYYNGEERAKGNILERFSAQQFPDLHSELNLSSLELGDSALYFCASSVEGPTDTQYFGPGTRLTVL.

The CDR3 nucleotides are TGTGCCATCAGTGAGTCGATTGACAGGGTCTTGTTCTCTGGGGCCAACGTCCTGACTTTC. This gives the protein CAISESIDRVLFSGANVLTF. V usage is TRBV10-3 and J usage is TRBJ2-6, with 7 bases lining up with TRBD1. CDR1 is ENHRY, CDR2 SYGVKD, per germline. The CDR3 is 20 residues long. V was clipped by 0 bases and J by 0 bases; unmatched bases: 11.

The gene calls are TRBV20-1 and TRBJ2-3; D not resolved. V gave up 3 bases and J gave up 0 bases, with 10 bases separating them. Germline CDR1 reads DFQATT; CDR2 reads SNEGSKA (reference sequence). This CDR3 has 14 residues. The CDR3 DNA sequence: TGCAGTGCTAGTACCACCGGTAGCACAGATACGCAGTATTTT. This sequence encodes CSASTTGSTDTQYF.

About this clone: Additional DNA sequences in this sample encode the identical CDR3. This rearrangement joins TRBV5-1 to TRBJ2-3, with 11 bases lining up with TRBD2. The CDR3 length is 15 residues. Germline lookup yields CDR1 SGHRS and CDR2 YFSETQ. J lost 1 base, V lost 2 bases, and 0 bases had no gene match. The CDR3 DNA follows: TGCGCCAGCAGCTTACTAGCGGGGGGCACAGATACGCAGTATTTT. Protein: CASSLLAGGTDTQYF. The whole variable domain, remainder taken from reference TRBV5-1 and TRBJ2-3, is KAGVTQTPRYLIKTRGQQVTLSCSPISGHRSVSWYQQTPGQGLQFLFEYFSETQRNKGNFPGRFSGRQFSNSRSEMNVSTLELGDSALYLCASSLLAGGTDTQYFGPGTRLTVL.

The chain combines TRBV9 with TRBJ2-5, with TRBD2 as a possible D gene (6 bases). Trimming left V 3 bases short and J 5 bases short, with 17 bases between. Germline CDR1 is SGDLS and CDR2 is YYNGEE. CDR3 length: 15 amino acids. Here the CDR3 reads CASSASGTASETQYF. CDR3 sequence (DNA): TGTGCCAGCAGCGCCTCCGGGACTGCAAGCGAGACCCAGTACTTC. The full variable domain, with the rest looked up from reference TRBV9 and TRBJ2-5, is DSGVTQTPKHLITATGQRVTLRCSPRSGDLSVYWYQQSLDQGLQFLIQYYNGEERAKGNILERFSAQQFPDLHSELNLSSLELGDSALYFCASSASGTASETQYFGPGTRLLVL.

In its sample, this clone was seen once. The chain couples TRBV3-1 (or the pseudogene TRBV3-2) to TRBJ1-4; D is perhaps TRBD1 (6 bases). The V end was cut by 4 bases, the J end by 8 bases, with 14 bases between. The CDR3 is 14 amino acids. The V gene's germline CDR1 is LGHDT and CDR2 YNNKEL (reference sequence). The CDR3 region has the DNA TGTGCCAGCAGCCGAGATACAGGGAGCGAAAAACTGTTTTTT. The encoded protein is CASSRDTGSEKLFF.

The V call is TRBV15, the J call TRBJ2-2, with 9 bases lining up with TRBD2. Germline V gene lookup returns CDR1 LNHNV and CDR2 YYDKDF (reference sequence). The junction had 11 bases not matched to a gene; V was cut back by 3 bases and J by 6 bases. CDR3 length equals 17 residues. The DNA of the CDR3 is TGTGCCACCAGCAGTCCGCGGGGGGGCAAAATAGCCGGGGAGCTGTTTTTT. Residues: CATSSPRGGKIAGELFF.

The rearrangement joins TRBV11-2 to TRBJ2-2, with 11 positions matching TRBD2. This CDR3 has 18 residues. CDR1 SGHAT and CDR2 FQNNGV come from the germline V gene. J was trimmed by 3 bases and V by 1 base; bases with no gene match: 7. CDR3 nucleotides: TGTGCCAGCAGCTTAGGGCTAGCGGGGGGCCGGGACACCGGGGAGCTGTTTTTT. Translating gives CASSLGLAGGRDTGELFF.

This clone was picked up one time. The V gene is TRBV27, the J gene TRBJ2-1, with D unclear. V lost 1 base and J 1 base, leaving 11 bases between the germline ends. This CDR3 has 16 residues. Germline V gene lookup returns CDR1 MNHEY and CDR2 SMNVEV (reference sequence). Written as DNA, the CDR3 is TGTGCCAGCAGTTTATTGGGCTCTGGGTCCTACAATGAGCAGTTCTTC. As protein: CASSLLGSGSYNEQFF.

The chain carries TRBV5-1 and TRBJ1-6; 8 bases map to TRBD1. The J segment lost 7 bases and the V segment lost 0 bases, leaving 6 bases of the junction unmatched. Germline CDR1 SGHRS, CDR2 YFSETQ. The CDR3 is made up of 16 amino acids. CDR3: CASSLGDRRGNSPLHF. The CDR3 DNA reads TGCGCCAGCAGCTTGGGGGACAGGCGAGGCAATTCACCCCTCCACTTT.

The rearrangement links TRBV9 to TRBJ2-3, with D unresolved. In germline, CDR1 is SGDLS, CDR2 YYNGEE. The CDR3 is made up of 13 amino acids. The V and J ends lost 3 bases and 4 bases respectively, with 9 bases between them. The CDR3 DNA sequence: TGTGCCAGCAGCGGACTGCTTCCAGATACGCAGTATTTT. It translates to CASSGLLPDTQYF. The full variable domain, in which reference TRBV9 and TRBJ2-3 provide the parts outside the CDR3, is DSGVTQTPKHLITATGQRVTLRCSPRSGDLSVYWYQQSLDQGLQFLIQYYNGEERAKGNILERFSAQQFPDLHSELNLSSLELGDSALYFCASSGLLPDTQYFGPGTRLTVL.

This clone was counted once. The chain carries TRBV10-2 and TRBJ2-7; D is unclear. From germline, CDR1 is WSHSY and CDR2 SAAADI. The CDR3 is 16 amino acids. V dropped 6 bases and J dropped 3 bases, with 21 bases sitting between them. CDR3 protein: CASRHGQVALNYEQYF. The CDR3 nucleotides are TGCGCCAGCAGACATGGGCAGGTCGCTTTAAACTACGAGCAGTACTTC.

The rearrangement joins TRBV4-2 to TRBJ1-5, with D unclear. Germline CDR1 is LGHNA and CDR2 is YNFKEQ. V was cut by 3 bases and J by 3 bases, with 6 bases left in between. The CDR3 totals 13 residues. This CDR3 is CASSHGFNQPQHF. CDR3 DNA sequence: TGTGCCAGCAGCCACGGGTTCAATCAGCCCCAGCATTTT.

The genes are TRBV4-2 and TRBJ2-5, with D uncertain. V lost 0 bases and J 2 bases, leaving 7 bases between the germline ends. This CDR3 has 14 residues. Germline assignment: CDR1 LGHNA and CDR2 YNFKEQ. CDR3 amino acids: CASSQDWAQETQYF. The CDR3 DNA sequence: TGTGCCAGCAGCCAAGATTGGGCGCAAGAGACCCAGTACTTC.

This chain connects TRBV5-1 to TRBJ2-5; perhaps TRBD2 as D (7 bases). Trimming left V 4 bases short and J 5 bases short, with 18 bases between. The germline V gene encodes CDR1 SGHRS and CDR2 YFSETQ. This CDR3 comprises 15 residues. CDR3 loop: CASSRSGAGAETQYF. The CDR3 nucleotides are TGCGCCAGCAGCCGCTCGGGGGCGGGAGCGGAGACCCAGTACTTC.

This clone occurred once. This sequence joins TRBV4-1 and TRBJ2-5; D unresolved. There are 14 residues in the CDR3. Germline loops: CDR1 MGHRA, CDR2 YSYEKL. Trimming took off 3 bases at V and 9 bases at J, with 17 bases between the two ends. CDR3 nucleotides: TGCGCCAGCAGCCAGGGTGACTCGGCCCGGGCCCAGTACTTC. Translated: CASSQGDSARAQYF.

The J gene is TRBJ2-5, the V gene TRBV20-1, with 7 positions matching TRBD2. The V segment lost 3 bases and the J segment 4 bases; nucleotides outside the gene matches: 8. The CDR3 runs 14 residues. Germline CDR1 reads DFQATT; CDR2 reads SNEGSKA (reference sequence). The CDR3 DNA reads as TGCAGTGCTAGTCCGACTAGCCCCCCAGAGACCCAGTACTTC. Translated: CSASPTSPPETQYF.

The chain combines TRBV5-1 with TRBJ2-1, with D hard to call. The CDR3 length is 16 residues. V was shortened by 4 bases and J by 0 bases, with 14 bases between the two germline ends. Germline CDR1 and CDR2: SGHRS and YFSETQ. CDR3 DNA: TGCGCCAGCAGCCGGAATCCCTCGGGCTCCTACAATGAGCAGTTCTTC. It specifies CASSRNPSGSYNEQFF.